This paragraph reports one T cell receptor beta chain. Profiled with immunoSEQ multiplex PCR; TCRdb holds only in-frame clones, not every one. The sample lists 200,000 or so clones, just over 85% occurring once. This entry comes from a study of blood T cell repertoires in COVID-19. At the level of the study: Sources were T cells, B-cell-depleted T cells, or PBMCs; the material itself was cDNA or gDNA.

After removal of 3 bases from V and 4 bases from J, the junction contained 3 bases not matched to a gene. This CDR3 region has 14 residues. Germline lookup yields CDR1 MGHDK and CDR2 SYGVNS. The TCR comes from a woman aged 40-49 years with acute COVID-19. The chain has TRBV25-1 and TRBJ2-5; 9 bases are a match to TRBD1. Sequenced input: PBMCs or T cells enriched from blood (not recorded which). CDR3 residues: CASSEGQGLETQYF. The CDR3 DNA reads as TGTGCCAGCAGTGAGGGACAGGGATTAGAGACCCAGTACTTC.